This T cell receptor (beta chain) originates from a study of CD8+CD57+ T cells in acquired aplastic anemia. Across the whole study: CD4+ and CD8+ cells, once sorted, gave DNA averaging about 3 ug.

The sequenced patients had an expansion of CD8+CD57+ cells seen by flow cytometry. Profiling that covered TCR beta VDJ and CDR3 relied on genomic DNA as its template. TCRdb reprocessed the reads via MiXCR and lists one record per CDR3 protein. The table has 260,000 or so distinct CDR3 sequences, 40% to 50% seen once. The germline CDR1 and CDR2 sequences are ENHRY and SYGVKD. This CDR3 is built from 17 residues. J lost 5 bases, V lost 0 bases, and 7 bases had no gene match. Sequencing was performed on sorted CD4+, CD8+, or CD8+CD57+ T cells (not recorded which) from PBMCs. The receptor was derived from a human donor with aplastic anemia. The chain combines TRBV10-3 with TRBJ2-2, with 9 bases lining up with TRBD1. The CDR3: CAISESSRDRDTGELFF. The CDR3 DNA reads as TGTGCCATCAGTGAGTCGAGTAGGGACAGGGATACCGGGGAGCTGTTTTTT.